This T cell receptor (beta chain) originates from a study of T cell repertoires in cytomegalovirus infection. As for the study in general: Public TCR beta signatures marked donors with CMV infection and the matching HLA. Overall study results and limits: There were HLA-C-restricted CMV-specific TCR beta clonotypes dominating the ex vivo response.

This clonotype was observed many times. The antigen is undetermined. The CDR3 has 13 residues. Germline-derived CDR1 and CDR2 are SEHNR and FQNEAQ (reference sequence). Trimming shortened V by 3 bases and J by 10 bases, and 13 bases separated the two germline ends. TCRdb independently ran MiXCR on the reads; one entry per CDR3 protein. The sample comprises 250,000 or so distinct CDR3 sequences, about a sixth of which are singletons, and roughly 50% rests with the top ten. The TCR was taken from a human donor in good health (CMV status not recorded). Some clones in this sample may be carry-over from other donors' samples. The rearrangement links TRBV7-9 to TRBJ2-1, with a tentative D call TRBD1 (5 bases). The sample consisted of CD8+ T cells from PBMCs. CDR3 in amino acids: CASSLGPLREQFF. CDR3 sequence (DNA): TGTGCCAGCAGCTTGGGGCCCCTCAGGGAGCAGTTCTTC.